A single sample is the source of the 24 T cell receptor beta chains below, sequenced in a study of blood T cells in healthy people across ages. For the second PCR, which ran for roughly 6 to 12 cycles, a sample-barcoded 5' primer and a J-beta primer mix were used. From the 5' RACE reads, TCRdb called clonotypes with MiXCR, one entry per CDR3 protein. The table has hundreds of thousands of distinct CDR3 sequences, 49% seen once. Sequenced: blood. Receptors originate from a woman in her sixties in good health.

The genes are TRBV5-1 and TRBJ1-1; perhaps TRBD1 as D (5 bases). V lost 0 bases, J lost 6 bases, and 12 bases lay in between. Germline CDR1 is SGHRS and CDR2 is YFSETQ. The CDR3 extends over 14 amino acids. CDR3 DNA sequence: TGCGCCAGCAGCTTGGTCTCGGGGACCGCTGAAGCTTTCTTT. This codes for CASSLVSGTAEAFF.

The chain couples TRBV7-9 to TRBJ2-5; the D gene is possibly TRBD1 (6 bases). The DNA matches TRBJ2-7 better at its end, which makes the J call doubtful. The CDR3 consists of 15 residues. Germline-derived CDR1 and CDR2 are SEHNR and FQNEAQ (reference sequence). The CDR3 DNA reads TGTGCCAGCAGCTCCACAGGGTCTGGGGCTTACGAGCAGTACTTC. It translates to CASSSTGSGAYEQYF.

The V gene is TRBV6-2 or TRBV6-3, the J gene TRBJ2-4; tentatively, D is TRBD1 (6 bases). TRBJ2-7 explains the end of the DNA better; the J call may be wrong. Germline V CDR1 and CDR2: MNHEY, SVGEGT. CDR3 size: 12 residues. The CDR3 sequence: CASSPQGLEQYF. Written as DNA, the CDR3 is TGTGCCAGCAGCCCCCAGGGGCTCGAGCAGTACTTC.

The CDR3 is CASGPTSGGVYEQYF. CDR3 DNA: TGTGCCAGCGGCCCCACTTCGGGAGGGGTTTACGAGCAGTACTTC. V gene TRBV7-3 combines with J gene TRBJ2-7; TRBD2 matches at 8 bases. The CDR3 covers 15 residues. The trim removed 8 bases at V and 4 bases at J, leaving 13 bases unmatched. Germline values: CDR1 SGHTA, CDR2 FQGTGA. The full variable domain, completed using reference TRBV7-3 and TRBJ2-7, is GAGVSQTPSNKVTEKGKYVELRCDPISGHTALYWYRQSLGQGPEFLIYFQGTGAADDSGLPNDRFFAVRPEGSVSTLKIQRTERGDSAVYLCASGPTSGGVYEQYFGPGTRLTVT.

This clonotype has just a few counts. This chain uses TRBV7-8 with TRBJ2-5, with 13 bases that match TRBD2. V shed 5 bases and J 9 bases; nucleotides not matched to a gene: 6. The CDR3 is 14 residues long. The germline CDR1 and CDR2 sequences are SGHVS and FQNEAQ. CDR3 DNA: TGTGCCAGCAGCAGGACTAGCGGGAGCCCGCCCCAGTACTTC. It encodes CASSRTSGSPPQYF.

This CDR3 reads CASSQDQGPTEAFF. The CDR3, as DNA: TGTGCCAGCAGCCAAGATCAGGGGCCCACTGAAGCTTTCTTT. The V and J genes are TRBV14 and TRBJ1-1, with D perhaps matching TRBD1 (6 bases). Germline loops: CDR1 SGHDN, CDR2 FVKESK. CDR3 size: 14 residues. Trimming took off 0 bases at V and 4 bases at J, with 9 bases between the two ends.

Here the CDR3 reads CASSLRGGVEKLFF. The CDR3 DNA follows: TGTGCCAGCAGCCTTCGGGGGGGCGTTGAAAAACTGTTTTTT. The rearrangement joins TRBV2 to TRBJ1-4; a weak D match, TRBD1 (6 bases). The V gene lost 6 bases and the J gene lost 7 bases, with 15 bases spanning the gap. There are 14 residues in the CDR3. Germline CDR1 reads SNHLY; CDR2 reads FYNNEI.

This clonotype was picked up a small number of times. DNA for the CDR3: TGTGCCAGCTCACCCTTCACCGAGCAGTACTTC. Encoded protein: CASSPFTEQYF. The rearrangement uses TRBV18 and TRBJ2-5; no firm D call. The tail of the sequence fits TRBJ2-7 better, so the J call may be wrong. This CDR3 is built from 11 residues. Per germline, CDR1 KGHSH and CDR2 LQKENI.

This chain connects TRBV6-2 or TRBV6-3 to TRBJ2-7, with D possibly being TRBD2 (6 bases). The germline gives CDR1 MNHEY, CDR2 SVGEGT. Trimming pared 8 bases from V and 4 bases from J, leaving 15 bases between. The CDR3 extends over 13 amino acids. DNA for the CDR3: TGTGCCAGCCGGCGGGGATCTCTGTACGAGCAGTACTTC. Translation gives CASRRGSLYEQYF.

V and J are TRBV2 and TRBJ2-1; 10 nucleotides line up with TRBD1. Looked up from germline, CDR1 is SNHLY and CDR2 is FYNNEI. The V gene end was trimmed by 4 bases and the J gene end by 12 bases; junction bases not matched to a gene: 9. The length of the CDR3 is 14 residues. The CDR3 spells CASSAGTGDDVQFF. In DNA form, the CDR3 reads TGTGCCAGCAGTGCCGGGACAGGGGATGATGTGCAGTTCTTC.

The chain links TRBV20-1 to TRBJ2-1, with TRBD2 matching 12 bases. The CDR3 covers 17 residues. V was pared by 1 base and J by 7 bases, with 11 bases of the junction left unmatched. Germline assignment: CDR1 DFQATT and CDR2 SNEGSKA (reference sequence). Here the CDR3 DNA reads TGCAGTGCTAGAGGACTAGCGGGAGTTCAGGGGTGGAATGAGCAGTTCTTC. Translating it yields CSARGLAGVQGWNEQFF.

This chain uses TRBV5-1 with TRBJ1-4; 10 nucleotides match TRBD1. The V gene end was trimmed by 4 bases and the J gene end by 7 bases; junction bases not matched to a gene: 7. Germline V lookup: CDR1 SGHRS, CDR2 YFSETQ. The CDR3 consists of 15 residues. CDR3 sequence: CASSPGTGAPEKLFF. CDR3 DNA: TGCGCCAGCAGCCCGGGGACAGGGGCACCTGAAAAACTGTTTTTT. The full variable domain, its missing parts supplied by reference TRBV5-1 and TRBJ1-4, is KAGVTQTPRYLIKTRGQQVTLSCSPISGHRSVSWYQQTPGQGLQFLFEYFSETQRNKGNFPGRFSGRQFSNSRSEMNVSTLELGDSALYLCASSPGTGAPEKLFFGSGTQLSVL.

This clonotype was observed a handful of times. The chain carries TRBV20-1 and TRBJ2-7; no firm D call. Germline assignment: CDR1 DFQATT and CDR2 SNEGSKA (reference sequence). The CDR3 covers 14 residues. V dropped 2 bases and J dropped 2 bases, with 13 bases sitting between them. This CDR3 is CSARRTPFAYEQYF. The CDR3 nucleotides are TGCAGTGCTAGAAGGACCCCTTTTGCCTACGAGCAGTACTTC.

This clonotype was seen a single time. The CDR3 reads CASSRDRPGSYEQYF. CDR3 sequence (DNA): TGTGCCAGCAGTAGGGACAGGCCAGGCTCCTACGAGCAGTACTTC. The chain has TRBV6-2 or TRBV6-3 and TRBJ2-7; 8 nucleotides agree with TRBD1. The CDR3 runs 15 residues. With V trimmed by 5 bases and J by 0 bases, 6 bases remained unmatched. The germline CDR1 and CDR2 sequences are MNHEY and SVGEGT.

V and J are TRBV5-1 and TRBJ2-4, with TRBD2 matching over 10 bases. The DNA end is a closer match to TRBJ2-7, so the J assignment may be wrong. The CDR3 spans 15 residues. CDR1 SGHRS and CDR2 YFSETQ come from the germline V gene. Here the CDR3 reads CASSPLAGGNYEQYF. Written as DNA, the CDR3 is TGCGCCAGCAGCCCCTTAGCGGGAGGAAACTACGAGCAGTACTTC.

This clonotype occurred a few times. The J gene is TRBJ2-1, the V gene TRBV6-6, with TRBD1 matching over 9 bases. Germline lookup yields CDR1 MNHNY and CDR2 SVGAGI (reference sequence). V trimming: 6 bases; J trimming: 5 bases; junction bases outside the gene matches: 11. CDR3 length: 16 residues. The CDR3 DNA reads TGTGCCAGCAGCCTCGGACAGGGGAGGTGGGACAATGAGCAGTTCTTC. Its protein product is CASSLGQGRWDNEQFF.

This clonotype was observed once. Relative to the germline gene, one junction end is altered; a read error may explain this. As DNA, the CDR3 is TGTGCCGGCAGTGCAATGGGACAGGGGATTGGGGCCAACGTCCTGACTTTC. It translates to CAGSAMGQGIGANVLTF. The chain combines TRBV2 with TRBJ2-6; TRBD1 agrees at 10 bases. CDR1 and CDR2 from the germline V gene are SNHLY and FYNNEI. This CDR3 comprises 17 residues.

V gene TRBV28 combines with J gene TRBJ2-6, with D possibly TRBD1 on 5 matching bases. Germline V gene data show CDR1 as MDHEN and CDR2 as SYDVKM. CDR3 length: 13 amino acids. Trimming pared 3 bases from V and 12 bases from J, leaving 12 bases between. CDR3 sequence (DNA): TGTGCCAGCAGTTTGCAGGGTTACGGCGTCCTGACTTTC. Protein product: CASSLQGYGVLTF.

The chain joins TRBV12-3 or TRBV12-4 to TRBJ1-4; D is possibly TRBD1 (5 bases). The CDR3 is 14 residues long. The V and J ends lost 2 bases and 7 bases respectively, with 11 bases between them. This CDR3 reads CASSLRGEGEKLFF. The CDR3 DNA sequence: TGTGCCAGCAGTTTACGAGGGGAAGGTGAAAAACTGTTTTTT.

Points on this clonotype: Compared with germline, one end of the junction differs, possibly owing to a read error. The chain couples TRBV24-1 to TRBJ2-3; perhaps TRBD1 as D (5 bases). This CDR3 has 14 residues. Looked up from germline, CDR1 is KGHDR and CDR2 is SFDVKD. This CDR3 reads CATSDPLHTGTQYF. In nucleotides, the CDR3 is TGTGCCACCAGTGACCCCCTCCACACAGGTACGCAGTATTTT.

V is TRBV7-2 and J is TRBJ1-4; D is unresolved. V lost 2 bases, J lost 4 bases, and 5 bases lay in between. There are 13 residues in the CDR3. Germline V CDR1 and CDR2: SGHTA, FQGNSA. CDR3 sequence (DNA): TGTGCCAGCAGCTTAAGGGATAATGAAAAACTGTTTTTT. This codes for CASSLRDNEKLFF. Based on the CDR3 plus reference TRBV7-2 and TRBJ1-4, the full variable domain is GAGVSQSPSNKVTEKGKDVELRCDPISGHTALYWYRQSLGQGLEFLIYFQGNSAPDKSGLPSDRFSAERTGGSVSTLTIQRTQQEDSAVYLCASSLRDNEKLFFGSGTQLSVL.

This chain connects TRBV5-1 to TRBJ1-2; TRBD1 is a possible D gene (5 bases). V was clipped by 4 bases and J by 2 bases, with 12 bases between them. Germline V gene sequence: CDR1 SGHRS, CDR2 YFSETQ. This CDR3 has 14 residues. The CDR3 bases are TGCGCCAGCAGCCCGGATCAGGGAAACTATGGCTACACCTTC. Translation: CASSPDQGNYGYTF. The full variable domain, its missing parts supplied by reference TRBV5-1 and TRBJ1-2, is KAGVTQTPRYLIKTRGQQVTLSCSPISGHRSVSWYQQTPGQGLQFLFEYFSETQRNKGNFPGRFSGRQFSNSRSEMNVSTLELGDSALYLCASSPDQGNYGYTFGSGTRLTVV.

This chain uses TRBV28 with TRBJ2-6; D is possibly TRBD1 (6 bases). The V end was cut by 1 base, the J end by 1 base, with 14 bases between. Germline lookup yields CDR1 MDHEN and CDR2 SYDVKM. This CDR3 region has 18 residues. CDR3 amino acids: CASSLSRKQGSGANVLTF. Written as DNA, the CDR3 is TGTGCCAGCAGTTTATCCCGCAAACAGGGTTCTGGGGCCAACGTCCTGACTTTC.

The V call is TRBV20-1, the J call TRBJ2-5; 7 nucleotides line up with TRBD1. J lost 7 bases, V lost 3 bases, and 5 bases had no gene match. Germline V CDR1 and CDR2: DFQATT, SNEGSKA (reference sequence). The CDR3 runs 12 residues. The CDR3 spells CSAREYRGTQYF. CDR3 bases: TGCAGTGCTAGGGAATACAGGGGGACCCAGTACTTC.